This TCR beta chain is drawn from a study of Ad26.COV2.S vaccination and SARS-CoV-2 variants. Overall study results and limits: Responses of T cells in total may have been underestimated by the TCR breadth and depth analyses.

Concerning this clone itself: Its antigen is currently unknown.

Produced via immunoSEQ multiplex PCR; TCRdb's table is partial and in-frame only. This sample has around 350,000 clones, with roughly 94% found just once. V shed 0 bases and J shed 3 bases, with 14 bases lying between them. Germline loops: CDR1 SGHDT, CDR2 YYEEEE. The CDR3 length is 16 residues. The J gene is TRBJ2-3, the V gene TRBV5-6, with D unresolved. This clonotype was sampled from a human donor who had recovered from COVID-19. Sequencing used peripheral blood, obtained after recovery from COVID-19. The CDR3, as DNA: TGTGCCAGCAGCTTGGTCAGATCCCCCGGGACAGATACGCAGTATTTT. Residues: CASSLVRSPGTDTQYF.